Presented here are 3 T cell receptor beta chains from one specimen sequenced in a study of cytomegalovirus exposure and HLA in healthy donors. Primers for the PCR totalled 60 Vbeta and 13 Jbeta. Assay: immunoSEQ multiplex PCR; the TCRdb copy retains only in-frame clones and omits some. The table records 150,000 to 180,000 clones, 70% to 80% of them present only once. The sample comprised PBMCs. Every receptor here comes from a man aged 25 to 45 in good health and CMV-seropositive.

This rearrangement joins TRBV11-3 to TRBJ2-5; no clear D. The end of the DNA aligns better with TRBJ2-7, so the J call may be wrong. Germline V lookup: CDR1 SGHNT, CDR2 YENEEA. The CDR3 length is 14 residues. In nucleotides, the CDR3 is TGTGCCAGCAGCTTAGATCCTAATTCCTACGAGCAGTACTTC. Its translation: CASSLDPNSYEQYF.

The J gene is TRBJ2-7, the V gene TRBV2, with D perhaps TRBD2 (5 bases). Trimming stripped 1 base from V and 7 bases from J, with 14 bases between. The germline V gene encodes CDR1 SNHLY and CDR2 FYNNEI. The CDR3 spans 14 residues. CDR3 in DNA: TGTGCCAGCAGTGAAGGAAGGTCATCGGGGGAGCAGTACTTC. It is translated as CASSEGRSSGEQYF. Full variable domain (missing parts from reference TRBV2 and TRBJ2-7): EPEVTQTPSHQVTQMGQEVILRCVPISNHLYFYWYRQILGQKVEFLVSFYNNEISEKSEIFDDQFSVERPDGSNFTLKIRSTKLEDSAMYFCASSEGRSSGEQYFGPGTRLTVT.

CDR3 sequence (DNA): TGTGCCACCAGGCTCTGGGACAGGGGCGCAGATACGCAGTATTTT. Protein: CATRLWDRGADTQYF. This chain links TRBV15 with TRBJ2-3, with TRBD1 matching 10 bases. This CDR3 spans 15 amino acids. Looked up from germline, CDR1 is LNHNV and CDR2 is YYDKDF (reference sequence). V lost 6 bases, J lost 4 bases, and 7 bases stayed unmatched.